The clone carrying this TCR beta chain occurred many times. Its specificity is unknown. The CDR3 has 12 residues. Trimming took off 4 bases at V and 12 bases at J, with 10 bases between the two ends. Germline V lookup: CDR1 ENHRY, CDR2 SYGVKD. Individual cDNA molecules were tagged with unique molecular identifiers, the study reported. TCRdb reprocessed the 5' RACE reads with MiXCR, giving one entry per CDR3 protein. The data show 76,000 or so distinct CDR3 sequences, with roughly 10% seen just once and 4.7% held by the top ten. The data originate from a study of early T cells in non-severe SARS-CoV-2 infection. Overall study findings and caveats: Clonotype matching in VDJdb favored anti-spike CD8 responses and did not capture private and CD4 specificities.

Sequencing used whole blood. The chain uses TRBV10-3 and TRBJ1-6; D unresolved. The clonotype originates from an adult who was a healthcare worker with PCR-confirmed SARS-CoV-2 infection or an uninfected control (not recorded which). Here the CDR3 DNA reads TGTGCCATCAGTGGAAGTGATAGACCCCTCCACTTT. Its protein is CAISGSDRPLHF.